These 13 T cell receptor beta chains were all obtained from the same sample, sequenced in a study of naive CD8 T cells in extremely preterm neonates. Method: immunoSEQ multiplex PCR; TCRdb's copy keeps in-frame clones and lacks some. The table has about 5,500 clones, approximately 97% seen once; the top ten hold 0.65% to 0.85%. Material: naive CD8+ T cells from blood. The receptors derive from a human donor in good health.

The chain has TRBV13 and TRBJ1-1, with 7 bases that match TRBD1. Germline CDR1 is PRHDT and CDR2 is FYEKMQ (reference sequence). CDR3 length equals 15 residues. V was pared by 5 bases and J by 1 base, with 7 bases of the junction left unmatched. The CDR3 bases are TGTGCCAGCAGCCCACGAGGGACAGCGAACACTGAAGCTTTCTTT. Translation: CASSPRGTANTEAFF. The full variable domain, completed using reference TRBV13 and TRBJ1-1, is AAGVIQSPRHLIKEKRETATLKCYPIPRHDTVYWYQQGPGQDPQFLISFYEKMQSDKGSIPDRFSAQQFSDYHSELNMSSLELGDSALYFCASSPRGTANTEAFFGQGTRLTVV.

The chain couples TRBV6-5 to TRBJ2-3, with 9 bases aligning to TRBD2. J was trimmed by 1 base and V by 2 bases; bases with no gene match: 1. The CDR3 extends over 15 amino acids. In germline, CDR1 is MNHEY, CDR2 SVGAGI. The CDR3 is CASSYQRGGTDTQYF. The CDR3 nucleotides read TGTGCCAGCAGTTACCAGCGGGGGGGCACAGATACGCAGTATTTT.

This chain uses TRBV10-3 with TRBJ1-1; no clear D. CDR3 size: 14 residues. Germline CDR1 and CDR2: ENHRY and SYGVKD. The V and J ends lost 4 bases and 1 base respectively, with 10 bases between them. The CDR3 DNA follows: TGTGCCATCAGTGCAGGTGCGACGAACACTGAAGCTTTCTTT. Translated, it gives CAISAGATNTEAFF.

The chain recombines TRBV7-9 with TRBJ1-2, with 9 bases fitting TRBD1. Germline V gene sequence: CDR1 SEHNR, CDR2 FQNEAQ (reference sequence). The CDR3 has 15 amino acids. V lost 0 bases, J lost 6 bases, and 5 bases stayed unmatched. CDR3 nucleotide sequence: TGTGCCAGCAGCTTAGCGGGGACAGGGCCGCATGGCTACACCTTC. It specifies CASSLAGTGPHGYTF.

The rearrangement uses TRBV13 and TRBJ1-2; 9 bases line up with TRBD1. The J segment lost 2 bases and the V segment lost 5 bases, leaving 9 bases of the junction unmatched. Germline assignment: CDR1 PRHDT and CDR2 FYEKMQ (reference sequence). The CDR3 length is 16 residues. CDR3 amino acids: CASSLHPGTGNYGYTF. In DNA, the CDR3 is TGTGCCAGCAGCCTTCATCCCGGGACAGGGAACTATGGCTACACCTTC. The whole variable domain, remainder taken from reference TRBV13 and TRBJ1-2, is AAGVIQSPRHLIKEKRETATLKCYPIPRHDTVYWYQQGPGQDPQFLISFYEKMQSDKGSIPDRFSAQQFSDYHSELNMSSLELGDSALYFCASSLHPGTGNYGYTFGSGTRLTVV.

J is TRBJ1-2 and V is TRBV7-9, with D hard to call. V was pared by 5 bases and J by 4 bases, with 17 bases between. Germline V gene sequence: CDR1 SEHNR, CDR2 FQNEAQ (reference sequence). There are 15 residues in the CDR3. This chain's CDR3 is CASSPQTRSAYGYTF. CDR3 DNA sequence: TGTGCCAGCAGCCCCCAGACAAGATCGGCCTATGGCTACACCTTC.

The V and J genes are TRBV4-1 and TRBJ2-7; 8 bases line up with TRBD1. Germline values: CDR1 MGHRA, CDR2 YSYEKL. With 1 base clipped from V and 3 bases from J, the junction kept 2 bases outside the gene matches. This CDR3 is built from 14 residues. This chain's CDR3 is CASSQVDRGYEQYF. CDR3 DNA: TGCGCCAGCAGCCAAGTAGACAGGGGCTACGAGCAGTACTTC.

CDR3 nucleotide sequence: TGTGCCAGCAGTGAAGACCTGGGACAGGAGGGCACAGATACGCAGTATTTT. Its protein is CASSEDLGQEGTDTQYF. The rearrangement links TRBV2 to TRBJ2-3; 8 positions agree with TRBD1. There are 17 residues in the CDR3. Losses at the gene ends were 1 base for V and 1 base for J; bases not matched to a gene: 7. Germline-derived CDR1 and CDR2 are SNHLY and FYNNEI.

V and J are TRBV2 and TRBJ1-1, with a weak D call TRBD1 (6 bases). The CDR3 is made up of 15 amino acids. Trimming pared 7 bases from V and 1 base from J, leaving 16 bases between. Germline V gives CDR1 SNHLY, CDR2 FYNNEI. The DNA of the CDR3 is TGTGCCAGCAACCCAGAGTGGGACACGAACACTGAAGCTTTCTTT. Translation: CASNPEWDTNTEAFF.

V gene TRBV27 combines with J gene TRBJ2-7; 8 bases line up with TRBD1. This CDR3 region has 14 residues. The V gene's germline CDR1 is MNHEY and CDR2 SMNVEV (reference sequence). Trimming at V came to 6 bases and at J to 5 bases, leaving 9 bases not matched to a gene. The CDR3 DNA is TGTGCCAGCAGAGGCGGGACAGGTGAACACGAGCAGTACTTC. It translates to CASRGGTGEHEQYF.

This chain joins TRBV5-4 and TRBJ2-1; TRBD2 matches 14 bases. CDR3 length: 16 amino acids. Losses at the gene ends were 5 bases for V and 7 bases for J; bases not matched to a gene: 8. Germline V gene data show CDR1 as SGHNT and CDR2 as YYREEE (reference sequence). DNA of the CDR3: TGTGCCAGCAGTACCGGGACTAGCGGGGGATTTAATGAGCAGTTCTTC. Translated, it gives CASSTGTSGGFNEQFF.

J is TRBJ1-1 and V is TRBV7-8, with 7 bases lining up with TRBD1. The ends lost 1 base at V and 3 bases at J; junction bases unmatched: 2. Per germline, CDR1 SGHVS and CDR2 FQNEAQ. This CDR3 spans 14 amino acids. This chain's CDR3 is CASSLGTGYTEAFF. DNA of the CDR3: TGTGCCAGCAGCTTAGGGACAGGATACACTGAAGCTTTCTTT. The full variable domain, in which reference TRBV7-8 and TRBJ1-1 provide the parts outside the CDR3, is GAGVSQSPRYKVAKRGQDVALRCDPISGHVSLFWYQQALGQGPEFLTYFQNEAQLDKSGLPSDRFFAERPEGSVSTLKIQRTQQEDSAVYLCASSLGTGYTEAFFGQGTRLTVV.

This clone came up once. Written as DNA, the CDR3 is TGCGCCAGCAGCCAAGTTATGTCTTACTCTGGAAACACCATATATTTT. This codes for CASSQVMSYSGNTIYF. The chain employs TRBV4-1 and TRBJ1-3; no clear D. The length of the CDR3 is 16 residues. The V gene lost 1 base and the J gene lost 0 bases, with 10 bases spanning the gap. Germline CDR1 and CDR2: MGHRA and YSYEKL.